What follows are 3 T cell receptor beta chains derived from one specimen sequenced in a study of T cell responses to AZD1222 COVID-19 vaccine. Assay: immunoSEQ multiplex PCR; the TCRdb copy retains only in-frame clones and omits some. The sample comprises 65,000 to 70,000 clones, approximately 83% of which are singletons, and about 6.3% rests with the top ten. The specimen was peripheral blood, collected 28 days after the second AZD1222 dose. The receptors derive from an adult who received the AZD1222 COVID-19 vaccine.

The chain recombines TRBV3-1 (or the pseudogene TRBV3-2) with TRBJ1-6; D is unresolved. Trimming took off 1 base at V and 9 bases at J, with 10 bases between the two ends. CDR3 length: 14 residues. The germline gives CDR1 LGHDT, CDR2 YNNKEL (reference sequence). CDR3 DNA sequence: TGTGCCAGCAGCCAAGGGTTCCGCCTTTCACCCCTCCACTTT. Translated: CASSQGFRLSPLHF.

This rearrangement joins TRBV27 to TRBJ1-2; 8 nucleotides agree with TRBD1. V shed 3 bases, J shed 3 bases, and the junction held 12 bases outside the gene matches. The CDR3 covers 17 residues. Germline V CDR1 and CDR2: MNHEY, SMNVEV (reference sequence). Here the CDR3 reads CASSFGVRGRYYYGYTF. CDR3 DNA sequence: TGTGCCAGCAGTTTCGGGGTCAGGGGGCGTTATTACTATGGCTACACCTTC.

The chain couples TRBV9 to TRBJ1-2; perhaps TRBD1 as D (5 bases). The CDR3 has 15 amino acids. Germline CDR1 and CDR2: SGDLS and YYNGEE. V lost 5 bases to trimming and J lost 2 bases, with 16 bases between them. The DNA for the CDR3 is TGTGCCAGCAGTCGAAGTCCGGGACCGAACTATGGCTACACCTTC. Its translation: CASSRSPGPNYGYTF.